Included here is one TCR beta chain sequence, with context. Its antigen is not known. This entry comes from a study of T cells in Graves' hyperthyroidism and ophthalmopathy. Study-level information: Once the initial diagnosis was made, peripheral blood was obtained before any treatment. General study points: Blood also carried most thyroid clonotypes expanded above 0.001.

CDR3 size: 14 residues. Germline CDR1 and CDR2: LNHDA and SQIVND (reference sequence). V lost 7 bases and J 0 bases, leaving 12 bases between the germline ends. The CDR3 regions of TCR beta were amplified from RNA transcripts. The study used the HTBI primer set for a first-round RT-PCR of the TCR CDR3. In TCRdb, the multiplex PCR reads were re-called with MiXCR into one record per CDR3 protein. The sample has some 300,000 distinct CDR3 sequences, roughly a fifth seen once; the top ten hold roughly 40%. The receptor was derived from a man in his fifties or sixties with Graves' ophthalmopathy. Material: blood. The gene calls are TRBV19 and TRBJ1-1; D not certain. The CDR3: CASTPGRVNTEAFF. CDR3 bases: TGTGCCAGTACCCCGGGGAGGGTGAACACTGAAGCTTTCTTT.